This TCR beta chain was observed in a study of cytomegalovirus exposure and HLA in healthy donors. Study-wide results and limits: The authors enumerated over 150 TCR beta chains as linked to cytomegalovirus. Specificity of a few CMV-associated chains for CMV antigens was verified in vitro.

V was clipped by 2 bases and J by 6 bases; unmatched bases: 5. The CDR3 has 16 amino acids. Germline V gene data show CDR1 as KGHSH and CDR2 as LQKENI. Worth noting for this clone: Its matching antigen is unknown.

Libraries were prepared by immunoSEQ multiplex PCR; TCRdb keeps only in-frame clonotypes and omits some of them. The table records fewer than 120,000 clones, roughly 87% of them present only once. The sequencing sample was made of PBMCs. The chain couples TRBV18 to TRBJ1-6; 9 bases are a match to TRBD1. The sequence came from a woman younger than 35 in good health and CMV-seronegative. CDR3 protein: CASSPGTGLSNSPLHF. The CDR3 nucleotides are TGTGCCAGCTCACCAGGGACAGGGTTGAGTAATTCACCCCTCCACTTT.